This TCR beta chain was captured by sequencing in a study of blood T cell repertoires in COVID-19. Study at large: COVID-19 samples from acute and convalescent phases originated in the United States, Italy and Spain. The analysed material was cDNA or gDNA that came from T cells, B-cell-depleted T cells, or PBMCs.

Germline CDR1 PRHDT, CDR2 FYEKMQ (reference sequence). The CDR3 has 15 residues. The ends lost 3 bases at V and 5 bases at J; junction bases unmatched: 8. Study processing details: Amplified reference gene primers provided the basis for estimating nucleated cell counts. Here immunoSEQ multiplex PCR was the method, and the copy in TCRdb shows in-frame clones only, minus some. The V and J calls and clone size come from that table; D and trimming were worked out from the DNA. The data contain about 390,000 clones, about 87% of them seen just once; the ten biggest clones take up 2.3%. Enrolled during active infection, Seattle patients were then followed longitudinally.

Sequenced sample: peripheral blood. The clonotype originates from a woman in her sixties or seventies with COVID-19, enrolled during active disease. The V gene is TRBV13, the J gene TRBJ2-7, with TRBD1 identical over 9 bases. The CDR3: CASSFRGQGLNEQYF. DNA of the CDR3: TGTGCCAGCAGCTTTCGCGGACAGGGGTTGAACGAGCAGTACTTC.